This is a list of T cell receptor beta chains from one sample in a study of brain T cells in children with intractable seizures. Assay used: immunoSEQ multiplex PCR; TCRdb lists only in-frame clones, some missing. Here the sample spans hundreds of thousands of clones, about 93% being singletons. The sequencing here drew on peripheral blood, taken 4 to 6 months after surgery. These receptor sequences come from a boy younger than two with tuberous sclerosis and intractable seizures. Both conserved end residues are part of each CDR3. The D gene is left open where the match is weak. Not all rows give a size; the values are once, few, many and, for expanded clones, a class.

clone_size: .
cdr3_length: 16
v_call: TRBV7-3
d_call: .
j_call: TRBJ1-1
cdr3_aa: CASSLYRTFKDTEAFF
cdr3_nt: TGTGCCAGCAGCTTGTACAGGACCTTTAAGGACACTGAAGCTTTCTTT

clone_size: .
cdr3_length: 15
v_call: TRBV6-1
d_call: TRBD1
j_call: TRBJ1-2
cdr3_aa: CASSERTGGVYGYTF
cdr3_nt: TGTGCCAGCAGTGAACGCACAGGGGGCGTCTATGGCTACACCTTC

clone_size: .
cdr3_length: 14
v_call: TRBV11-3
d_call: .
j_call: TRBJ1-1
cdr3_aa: CASSLIQMNTEAFF
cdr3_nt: TGTGCCAGCAGCTTAATACAGATGAACACTGAAGCTTTCTTT

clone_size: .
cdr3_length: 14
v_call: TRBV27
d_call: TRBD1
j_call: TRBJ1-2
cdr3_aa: CASSPDRGWHGYTF
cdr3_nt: TGTGCCAGCAGTCCCGACAGGGGTTGGCATGGCTACACCTTC

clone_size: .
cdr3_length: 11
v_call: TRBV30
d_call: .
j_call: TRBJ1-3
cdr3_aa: CAWTTGNTIYF
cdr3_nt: TGTGCCTGGACAACCGGAAACACCATATATTTT

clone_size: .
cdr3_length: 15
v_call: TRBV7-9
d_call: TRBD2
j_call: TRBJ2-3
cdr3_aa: CASSLGTSEADTQYF
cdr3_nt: TGTGCCAGCAGCTTGGGGACTAGCGAGGCAGATACGCAGTATTTT

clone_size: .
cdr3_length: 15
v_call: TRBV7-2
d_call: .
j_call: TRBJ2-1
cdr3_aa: CASSLARGSYNEQFF
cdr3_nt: TGTGCCAGCAGCTTAGCGCGGGGCTCCTACAATGAGCAGTTCTTC

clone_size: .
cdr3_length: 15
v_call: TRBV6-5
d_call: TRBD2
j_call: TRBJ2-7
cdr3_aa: CASSYGGRSSYEQYF
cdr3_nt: TGTGCCAGCAGTTACGGCGGGAGGTCCTCCTACGAGCAGTACTTC

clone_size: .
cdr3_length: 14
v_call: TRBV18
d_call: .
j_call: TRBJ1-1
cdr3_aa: CASSTKSWGSEAFF
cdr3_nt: TGTGCCAGCTCAACAAAATCTTGGGGGTCTGAAGCTTTCTTT

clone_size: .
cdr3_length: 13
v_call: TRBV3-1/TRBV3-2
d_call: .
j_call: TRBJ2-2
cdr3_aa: CASSHASTGELFF
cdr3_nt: TGTGCCAGCAGCCATGCGTCCACCGGGGAGCTGTTTTTT

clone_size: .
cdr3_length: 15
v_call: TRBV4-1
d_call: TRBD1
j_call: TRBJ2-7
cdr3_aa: CASSQDGTAAYEQYF
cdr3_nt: TGCGCCAGCAGCCAAGATGGGACAGCAGCCTACGAGCAGTACTTC

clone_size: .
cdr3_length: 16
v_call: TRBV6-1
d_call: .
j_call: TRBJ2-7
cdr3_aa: CASSEDGSRQTYEQYF
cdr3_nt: TGTGCCAGCAGTGAAGATGGGTCTCGACAAACCTACGAGCAGTACTTC

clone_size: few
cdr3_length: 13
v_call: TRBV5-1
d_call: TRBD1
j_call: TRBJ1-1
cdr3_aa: CASSIDRGAEAFF
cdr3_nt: TGCGCCAGCAGCATAGACAGGGGCGCTGAAGCTTTCTTT

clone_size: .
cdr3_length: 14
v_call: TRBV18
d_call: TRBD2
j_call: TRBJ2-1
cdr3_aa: CASAASGGYNEQFF
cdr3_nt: TGTGCCAGCGCTGCTAGCGGGGGGTACAATGAGCAGTTCTTC

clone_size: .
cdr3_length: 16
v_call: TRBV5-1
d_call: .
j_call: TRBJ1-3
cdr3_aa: CASSLPNQGSGNTIYF
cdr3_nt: TGCGCCAGCAGCTTGCCGAACCAAGGGTCTGGAAACACCATATATTTT

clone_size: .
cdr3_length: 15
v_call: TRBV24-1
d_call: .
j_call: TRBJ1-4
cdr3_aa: CATRGRGGGNEKLFF
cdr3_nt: TGTGCCACCAGGGGGAGGGGAGGAGGTAATGAAAAACTGTTTTTT

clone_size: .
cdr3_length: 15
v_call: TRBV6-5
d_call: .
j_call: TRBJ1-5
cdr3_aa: CASSLTKGPNQPQHF
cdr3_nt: TGTGCCAGCAGCCTCACGAAAGGGCCTAATCAGCCCCAGCATTTT

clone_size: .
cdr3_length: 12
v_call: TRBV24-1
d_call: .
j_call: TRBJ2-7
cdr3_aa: CATSDLGTEQYF
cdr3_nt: TGTGCCACCAGTGATTTGGGGACAGAGCAGTACTTC

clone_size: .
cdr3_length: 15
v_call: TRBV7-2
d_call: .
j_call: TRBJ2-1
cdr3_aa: CASSLSGTGTLGQFF
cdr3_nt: TGTGCCAGCAGCTTAAGCGGCACCGGTACCCTAGGGCAGTTCTTC

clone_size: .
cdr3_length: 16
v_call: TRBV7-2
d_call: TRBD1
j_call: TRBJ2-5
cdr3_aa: CASSLSEGQGAETQYF
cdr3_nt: TGTGCCAGCAGCTTAAGTGAAGGACAGGGGGCGGAGACCCAGTACTTC

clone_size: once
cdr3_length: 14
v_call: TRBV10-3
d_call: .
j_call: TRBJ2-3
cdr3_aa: CAISEASAGDTQYF
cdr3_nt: TGTGCCATCAGTGAGGCTAGCGCGGGAGATACGCAGTATTTT

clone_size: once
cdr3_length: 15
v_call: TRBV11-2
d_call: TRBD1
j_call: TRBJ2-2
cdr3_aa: CASISTGALTGELFF
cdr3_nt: TGTGCCAGCATCTCGACAGGGGCTCTGACCGGGGAGCTGTTTTTT

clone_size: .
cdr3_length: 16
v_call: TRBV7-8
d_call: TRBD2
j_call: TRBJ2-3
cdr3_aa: CASSLGRASGRHTQYF
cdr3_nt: TGTGCCAGCAGCTTAGGTCGGGCTAGCGGGAGGCATACGCAGTATTTT

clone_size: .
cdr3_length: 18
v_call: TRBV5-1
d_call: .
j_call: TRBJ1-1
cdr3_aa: CASSLWFLTAESNTEAFF
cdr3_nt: TGCGCCAGCAGCTTGTGGTTCTTGACTGCGGAAAGTAACACTGAAGCTTTCTTT

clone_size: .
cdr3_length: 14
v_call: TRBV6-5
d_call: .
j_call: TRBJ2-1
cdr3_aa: CASTRDGTSYEQFF
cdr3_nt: TGTGCCAGCACCCGAGACGGGACATCCTATGAGCAGTTCTTC

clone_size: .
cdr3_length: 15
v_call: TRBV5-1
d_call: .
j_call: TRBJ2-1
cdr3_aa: CASSLSSMGGGEQFF
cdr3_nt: TGCGCCAGCAGCTTGAGTAGCATGGGAGGTGGTGAGCAGTTCTTC

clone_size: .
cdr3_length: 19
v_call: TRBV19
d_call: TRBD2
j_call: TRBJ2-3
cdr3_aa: CASSEWDPLGRGFRDTQYF
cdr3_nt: TGTGCCAGTAGTGAATGGGACCCCCTCGGGCGGGGGTTCAGAGATACGCAGTATTTT

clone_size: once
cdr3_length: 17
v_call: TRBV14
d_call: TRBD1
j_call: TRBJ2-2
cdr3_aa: CASSLKGGQTNTGELFF
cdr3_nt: TGTGCCAGCAGCCTAAAAGGGGGACAGACGAACACCGGGGAGCTGTTTTTT

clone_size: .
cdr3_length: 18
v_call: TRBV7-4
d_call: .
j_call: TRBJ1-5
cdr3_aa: CASSLAGCRGSQNQPQHF
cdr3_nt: TGTGCCAGCAGCTTAGCCGGCTGTAGGGGGTCCCAAAATCAGCCCCAGCATTTT

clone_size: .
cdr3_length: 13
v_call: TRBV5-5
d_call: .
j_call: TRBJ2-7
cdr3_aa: CASSLAAGDEQYF
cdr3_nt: TGTGCCAGCAGCTTGGCTGCAGGGGACGAGCAGTACTTC

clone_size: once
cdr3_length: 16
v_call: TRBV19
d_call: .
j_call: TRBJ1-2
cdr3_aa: CASSIVPGRNYYGYTF
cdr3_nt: TGTGCCAGTAGTATAGTCCCGGGACGGAATTACTATGGCTACACCTTC

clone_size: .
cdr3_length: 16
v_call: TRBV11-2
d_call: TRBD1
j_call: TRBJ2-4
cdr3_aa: CASSLGPTGGMNIQYF
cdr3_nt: TGTGCCAGCAGCTTGGGCCCGACAGGGGGTATGAACATTCAGTACTTC

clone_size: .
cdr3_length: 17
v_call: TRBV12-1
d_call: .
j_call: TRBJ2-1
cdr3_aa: CASSSVSGGSSYNEQFF
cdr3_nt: TGTGCCAGCAGCTCTGTTAGTGGCGGGAGTTCCTACAATGAGCAGTTCTTC

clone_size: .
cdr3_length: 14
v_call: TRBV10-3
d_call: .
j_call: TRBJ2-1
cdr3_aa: CAISGLDLNNEQFF
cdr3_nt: TGTGCCATCAGTGGACTAGACTTAAACAATGAGCAGTTCTTC

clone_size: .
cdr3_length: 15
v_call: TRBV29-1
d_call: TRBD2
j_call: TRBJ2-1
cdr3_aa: CSVDFRGGNHNEQFF
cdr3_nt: TGCAGCGTTGATTTCCGCGGGGGGAATCACAATGAGCAGTTCTTC

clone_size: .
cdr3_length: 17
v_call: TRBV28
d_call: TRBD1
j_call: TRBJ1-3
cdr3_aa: CASSSYRRDSSGNTIYF
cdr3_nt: TGTGCCAGCAGTTCCTATCGCCGGGACAGCTCTGGAAACACCATATATTTT

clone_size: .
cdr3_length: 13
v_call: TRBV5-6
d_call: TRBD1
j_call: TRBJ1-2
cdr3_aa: CASRWTGARGYTF
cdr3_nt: TGTGCCAGCAGGTGGACAGGGGCTAGAGGCTACACCTTC

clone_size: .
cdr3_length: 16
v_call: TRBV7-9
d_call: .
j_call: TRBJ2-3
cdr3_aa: CASSLAGRRGTDTQYF
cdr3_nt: TGTGCCAGCAGCTTAGCGGGAAGACGGGGGACAGATACGCAGTATTTT

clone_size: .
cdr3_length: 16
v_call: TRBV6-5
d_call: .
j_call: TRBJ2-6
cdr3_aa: CASSYSTDSGANVLTF
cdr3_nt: TGTGCCAGCAGTTACTCGACAGACTCTGGGGCCAACGTCCTGACTTTC

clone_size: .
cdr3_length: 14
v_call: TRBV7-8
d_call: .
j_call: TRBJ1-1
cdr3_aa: CASSPGHSNTEAFF
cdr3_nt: TGTGCCAGCAGCCCGGGACACTCGAACACTGAAGCTTTCTTT

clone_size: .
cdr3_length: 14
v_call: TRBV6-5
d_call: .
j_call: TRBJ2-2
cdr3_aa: CASSYSLYTGELFF
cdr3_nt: TGTGCCAGCAGTTACTCTCTGTACACCGGGGAGCTGTTTTTT

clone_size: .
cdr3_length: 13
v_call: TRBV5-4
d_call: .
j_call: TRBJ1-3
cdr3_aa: CASALGGGNTIYF
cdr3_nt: TGTGCCAGCGCCCTGGGGGGTGGAAACACCATATATTTT

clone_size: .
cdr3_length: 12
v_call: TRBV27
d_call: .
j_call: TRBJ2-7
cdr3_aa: CASTNRALEQYF
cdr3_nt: TGTGCCAGCACGAACAGGGCCCTCGAGCAGTACTTC

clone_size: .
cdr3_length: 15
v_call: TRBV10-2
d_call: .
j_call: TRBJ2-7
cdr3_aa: CASSGLGTLAYEQYF
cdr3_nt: TGCGCCAGCAGTGGGCTTGGAACTTTAGCTTACGAGCAGTACTTC

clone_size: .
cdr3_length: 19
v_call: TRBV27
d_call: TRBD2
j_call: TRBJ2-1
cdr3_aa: CASSLFGTRSVGSYNEQFF
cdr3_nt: TGTGCCAGCAGTTTATTTGGGACTAGGAGCGTTGGGTCCTACAATGAGCAGTTCTTC

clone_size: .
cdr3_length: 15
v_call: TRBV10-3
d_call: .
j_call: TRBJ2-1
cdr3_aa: CAISEPEDPYNEQFF
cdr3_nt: TGTGCCATCAGTGAGCCCGAGGACCCCTACAATGAGCAGTTCTTC

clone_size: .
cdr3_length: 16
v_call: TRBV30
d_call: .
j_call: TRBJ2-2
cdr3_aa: CAWSVLSQGYTGELFF
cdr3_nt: TGTGCCTGGAGTGTACTGTCGCAGGGATACACCGGGGAGCTGTTTTTT

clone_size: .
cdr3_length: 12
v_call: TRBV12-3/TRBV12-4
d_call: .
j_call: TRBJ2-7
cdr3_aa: CASRQMGGEQYF
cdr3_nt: TGTGCCAGCAGGCAGATGGGGGGTGAGCAGTACTTC

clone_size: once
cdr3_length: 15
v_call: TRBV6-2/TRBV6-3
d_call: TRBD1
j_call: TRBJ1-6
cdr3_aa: CASSDRVSGNSPLHF
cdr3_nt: TGTGCCAGCAGTGACAGGGTCTCTGGGAATTCACCCCTCCACTTT

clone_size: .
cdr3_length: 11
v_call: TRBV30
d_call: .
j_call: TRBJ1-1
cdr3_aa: CAWSVGDEAFF
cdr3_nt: TGTGCCTGGAGTGTCGGGGATGAAGCTTTCTTT

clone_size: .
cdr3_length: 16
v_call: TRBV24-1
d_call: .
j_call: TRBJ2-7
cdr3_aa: CATSGLTPPYFYEQYF
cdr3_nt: TGTGCCACCAGTGGTCTGACGCCTCCGTACTTCTACGAGCAGTACTTC

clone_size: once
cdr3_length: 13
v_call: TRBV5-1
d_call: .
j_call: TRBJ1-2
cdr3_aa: CASSPAPNYGYTF
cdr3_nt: TGCGCCAGCAGCCCGGCACCGAACTATGGCTACACCTTC

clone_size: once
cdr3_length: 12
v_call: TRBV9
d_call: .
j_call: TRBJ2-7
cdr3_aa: CVLRLVDYEQYF
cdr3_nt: TGCGTCCTCAGACTAGTGGATTACGAGCAGTACTTC

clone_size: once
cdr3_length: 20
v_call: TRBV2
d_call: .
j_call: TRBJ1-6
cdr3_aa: CASTPTGAWTLSPYNSPLHF
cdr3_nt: TGTGCCAGCACGCCGACGGGGGCATGGACCTTGAGCCCCTATAATTCACCCCTCCACTTT

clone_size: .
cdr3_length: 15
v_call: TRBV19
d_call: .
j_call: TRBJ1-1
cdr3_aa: CASSNNGLGNTEAFF
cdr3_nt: TGTGCCAGTAGCAATAATGGACTCGGGAACACTGAAGCTTTCTTT

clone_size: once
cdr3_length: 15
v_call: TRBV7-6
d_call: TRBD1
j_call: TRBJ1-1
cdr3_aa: CASSLSEGADTEAFF
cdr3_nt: TGTGCCAGCAGCTTATCTGAGGGGGCGGACACTGAAGCTTTCTTT

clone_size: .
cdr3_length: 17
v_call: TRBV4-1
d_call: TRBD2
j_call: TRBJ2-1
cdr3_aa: CASSLRTGLAGINEQFF
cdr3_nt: TGCGCCAGCAGCCTCAGAACGGGACTAGCGGGTATCAATGAGCAGTTCTTC

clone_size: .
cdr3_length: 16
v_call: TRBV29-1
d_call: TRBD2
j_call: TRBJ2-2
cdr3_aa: CSVRFGAGGQTGELFF
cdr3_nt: TGCAGCGTCCGCTTCGGTGCGGGGGGGCAAACCGGGGAGCTGTTTTTT

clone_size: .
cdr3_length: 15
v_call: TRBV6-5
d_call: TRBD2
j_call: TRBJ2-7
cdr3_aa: CASSYWSGISYEQYF
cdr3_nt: TGTGCCAGCAGTTACTGGAGCGGGATTTCCTACGAGCAGTACTTC